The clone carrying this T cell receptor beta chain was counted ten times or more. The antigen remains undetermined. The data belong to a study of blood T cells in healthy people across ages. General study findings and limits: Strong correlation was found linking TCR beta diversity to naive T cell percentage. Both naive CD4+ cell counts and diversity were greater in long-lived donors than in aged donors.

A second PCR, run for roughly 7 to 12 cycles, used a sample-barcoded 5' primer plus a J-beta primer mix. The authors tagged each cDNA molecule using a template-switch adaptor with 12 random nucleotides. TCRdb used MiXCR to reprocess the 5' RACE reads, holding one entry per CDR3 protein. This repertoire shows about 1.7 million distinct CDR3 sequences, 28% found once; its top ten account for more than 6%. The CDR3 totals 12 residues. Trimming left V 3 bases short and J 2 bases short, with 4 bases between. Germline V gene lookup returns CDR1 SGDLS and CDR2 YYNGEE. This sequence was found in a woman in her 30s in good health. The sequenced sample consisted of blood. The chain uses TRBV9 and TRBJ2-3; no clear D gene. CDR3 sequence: CASSAYTDTQYF. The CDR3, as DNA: TGTGCCAGCAGCGCCTACACAGATACGCAGTATTTT.